One and the same sample provided the 32 T cell receptor beta chains below, sequenced in a study of shared clonotypes between healthy human individuals (TCRdb year 2020). CD8 naive samples consisted of CD45RO-negative cells that were positively selected for CCR7, yielding a CD45RA+CCR7+ population without TemRA cells. Library preparation was by the immunoSEQ multiplex PCR assay. Held by TCRdb, this immuneACCESS table contains in-frame sequences only and omits some clones. Under half of the omission traces to an unresolved V gene where checked; the cause of the rest is unknown. This sample comprises around 2.1 million clones, approximately 94% of them detected only once. More than 1.5% of the sample belongs to the ten largest clones. Sequenced input: naive CD8+ T cells from PBMCs. The cell subset or site label, read with the paper, signifies: CD45RA+CCR7+. These receptors came from a man aged 18 to 35 in good health. Some clones in this sample may be carry-over from other donors' samples.

The chain employs TRBV6-1 and TRBJ2-4; D unresolved. CDR1 is MNHNS, CDR2 SASEGT, per germline. Trimming took 7 bases from V and 0 from J, leaving 10 bases between them. This CDR3 contains 14 residues. The CDR3 protein is CASNGEIAKNIQYF. The CDR3 nucleotides are TGTGCCAGCAATGGGGAAATAGCCAAAAACATTCAGTACTTC.

The chain joins TRBV19 to TRBJ2-1; 9 bases fit TRBD2. CDR1 is LNHDA, CDR2 SQIVND, per germline (reference sequence). The CDR3 spans 16 residues. J gave up 5 bases and V 3 bases, and 8 bases lay outside the gene matches. CDR3 coding DNA: TGTGCCAGTAGTATTCAGACTAGCGGAGATCACAATGAGCAGTTCTTC. It specifies CASSIQTSGDHNEQFF. Using reference TRBV19 and TRBJ2-1 for the parts outside the CDR3, the full variable domain is DGGITQSPKYLFRKEGQNVTLSCEQNLNHDAMYWYRQDPGQGLRLIYYSQIVNDFQKGDIAEGYSVSREKKESFPLTVTSAQKNPTAFYLCASSIQTSGDHNEQFFGPGTRLTVL.

This chain uses TRBV27 with TRBJ2-7; 9 bases agree with TRBD1. CDR3 length: 15 amino acids. V gave up 2 bases and J gave up 6 bases; unmatched junction bases: 8. Germline CDR1 and CDR2: MNHEY and SMNVEV (reference sequence). In DNA, the CDR3 is TGTGCCAGCAGTTTAACGGGGACAGGGTTGCCCGAGCAGTACTTC. This sequence encodes CASSLTGTGLPEQYF.

The chain joins TRBV19 to TRBJ2-1; D is uncertain. The CDR3 extends over 11 amino acids. The ends were cut back, 5 bases at V and 9 bases at J, with 8 bases in the middle. The germline V gene encodes CDR1 LNHDA and CDR2 SQIVND (reference sequence). The DNA of the CDR3 is TGTGCCAGTAGTCTCTTGGGTGAGCAGTTCTTC. Translating gives CASSLLGEQFF.

This rearrangement joins TRBV5-6 to TRBJ2-7, with a weak D call TRBD2 (6 bases). CDR1 and CDR2 from the germline V gene are SGHDT and YYEEEE. The CDR3 sequence is 15 residues long. V was clipped by 0 bases and J by 6 bases, with 16 bases between them. The CDR3 protein is CASSLAPWTNIEQYF. In DNA, the CDR3 is TGTGCCAGCAGCTTGGCCCCTTGGACTAACATCGAGCAGTACTTC.

J is TRBJ2-3 and V is TRBV28, with D tentatively TRBD1 (5 bases). CDR1 is MDHEN and CDR2 is SYDVKM in the germline V gene. This CDR3 spans 17 amino acids. V gave up 7 bases and J gave up 2 bases, with 22 bases separating them. CDR3 nucleotides: TGTGCCAGCAATCAGATAAGTCAGGGCGCCACCACAGATACGCAGTATTTT. Translation gives CASNQISQGATTDTQYF.

The chain combines TRBV2 with TRBJ2-1; 7 nucleotides align to TRBD1. The CDR3 covers 14 residues. Losses at the gene ends were 3 bases for V and 8 bases for J; bases not matched to a gene: 7. Germline-derived CDR1 and CDR2 are SNHLY and FYNNEI. CDR3 nucleotides: TGTGCCAGCAGTGACCGACAGGGTAGGGATGAGCAGTTCTTC. The encoded protein is CASSDRQGRDEQFF.

This chain joins TRBV5-1 and TRBJ2-5, with 11 bases fitting TRBD2. V was clipped by 0 bases and J by 1 base; unmatched bases: 2. The CDR3 is 16 residues long. The V gene's germline CDR1 is SGHRS and CDR2 YFSETQ. Written as DNA, the CDR3 is TGCGCCAGCAGCTTGGTCCTAGCGGGAGGCCAAGAGACCCAGTACTTC. Its protein product is CASSLVLAGGQETQYF.

This sequence joins TRBV6-5 and TRBJ2-3; 7 bases agree with TRBD2. The CDR3 consists of 14 residues. Per germline, CDR1 MNHEY and CDR2 SVGAGI. Germline trimming cut 8 bases from V and 1 base from J; bases unmatched to any gene: 6. CDR3 sequence: CASGSGAGTDTQYF. CDR3 DNA sequence: TGTGCCAGCGGCAGCGGGGCCGGCACAGATACGCAGTATTTT.

The chain links TRBV28 to TRBJ2-5; no firm D call. The V end was cut by 3 bases, the J end by 1 base, with 9 bases between. This CDR3 comprises 14 residues. Per germline, CDR1 MDHEN and CDR2 SYDVKM. CDR3 in amino acids: CASSFPNGQETQYF. The CDR3 DNA reads as TGTGCCAGCAGTTTTCCCAACGGCCAAGAGACCCAGTACTTC.

The V gene is TRBV6-5, the J gene TRBJ2-6, with D possibly TRBD1 on 6 matching bases. The CDR3 is made up of 15 amino acids. V was cut by 6 bases and J by 2 bases, with 11 bases left in between. In germline, CDR1 is MNHEY, CDR2 SVGAGI. CDR3 amino acids: CASSQAGAGANVLTF. The CDR3 nucleotides are TGTGCCAGCAGCCAAGCAGGGGCTGGGGCCAACGTCCTGACTTTC.

Regarding this clone: Other DNA variants within this sample encode the same CDR3. The CDR3 DNA reads as TGTGCCAGCAGAAGGGGCGGGGAGCTGTTTTTT. It translates to CASRRGGELFF. This chain joins TRBV9 and TRBJ2-2, with a weak D call TRBD1 (5 bases). In germline, CDR1 is SGDLS, CDR2 YYNGEE. CDR3 length: 11 residues. The ends were cut back, 5 bases at V and 7 bases at J, with 6 bases in the middle.

This rearrangement joins TRBV7-9 to TRBJ2-1, with TRBD2 matching over 10 bases. J lost 7 bases, V lost 2 bases, and 5 bases had no gene match. There are 15 residues in the CDR3. Germline V lookup: CDR1 SEHNR, CDR2 FQNEAQ (reference sequence). As DNA, the CDR3 is TGTGCCAGCAGCTTACAGGCTAGCGGGAGTAATGAGCAGTTCTTC. As protein: CASSLQASGSNEQFF.

The gene calls are TRBV5-6 and TRBJ2-7, with D possibly matching TRBD1 (5 bases). The ends were cut back, 3 bases at V and 7 bases at J, with 17 bases in the middle. The germline V gene has CDR1 SGHDT and CDR2 YYEEEE. The CDR3 runs to 14 residues. The CDR3 sequence is CASSSIGVMREQYF. The CDR3 DNA reads TGTGCCAGCAGCTCGATAGGGGTTATGAGGGAGCAGTACTTC. Filled out from reference TRBV5-6 and TRBJ2-7, the complete variable domain reads DAGVTQSPTHLIKTRGQQVTLRCSPKSGHDTVSWYQQALGQGPQFIFQYYEEEERQRGNFPDRFSGHQFPNYSSELNVNALLLGDSALYLCASSSIGVMREQYFGPGTRLTVT.

The V call is TRBV7-6, the J call TRBJ2-7, with D unresolved. Germline CDR1 and CDR2: SGHVS and FNYEAQ. The CDR3 runs to 14 residues. V gave up 5 bases and J gave up 2 bases, with 13 bases separating them. The CDR3 DNA is TGTGCCAGCAGCCCTCCCGGACGGACCTACGAGCAGTACTTC. It is translated as CASSPPGRTYEQYF.

This clone was seen just once. A read error may account for a junction end that differs from germline. The V and J genes are TRBV5-5 and TRBJ2-7; no firm D call. This CDR3 comprises 12 residues. The V gene's germline CDR1 is SGHKS and CDR2 YYEKEE (reference sequence). The CDR3 region is CASSLFSRPPRF. The CDR3 region has the DNA TGTGCCAGCAGCTTGTTTTCCAGGCCCCCTCGCTTC.

The CDR3 DNA is TGCAGCGTTACACAACAAGCCAAAAACATTCAGTACTTC. Its translation: CSVTQQAKNIQYF. The chain employs TRBV29-1 and TRBJ2-4; D is unclear. Looked up from germline, CDR1 is SQVTM and CDR2 is ANQGSEA. V dropped 5 bases and J dropped 0 bases, with 8 bases sitting between them. CDR3 length: 13 amino acids.

A single count supports this clone. The CDR3 sequence: CASRGDRGYSYEQYF. In nucleotides, the CDR3 is TGTGCCAGCAGGGGGGACAGGGGTTACTCCTACGAGCAGTACTTC. The chain combines TRBV6-6 with TRBJ2-7; 10 bases fit TRBD1. V dropped 6 bases and J dropped 0; count of bases not matched to a gene: 5. Germline V gene lookup returns CDR1 MNHNY and CDR2 SVGAGI (reference sequence). The CDR3 runs 15 residues.

The V and J genes are TRBV27 and TRBJ2-7; 8 bases align to TRBD2. Looked up from germline, CDR1 is MNHEY and CDR2 is SMNVEV (reference sequence). CDR3 length: 14 residues. J lost 2 bases, V lost 6 bases, and 6 bases had no gene match. This CDR3 is CASSGLARAYEQYF. The CDR3, as DNA: TGTGCCAGCAGCGGACTAGCCAGGGCCTACGAGCAGTACTTC.

This chain uses TRBV13 with TRBJ2-5, with TRBD2 identical over 7 bases. The CDR3 consists of 14 residues. In germline, CDR1 is PRHDT, CDR2 FYEKMQ (reference sequence). V was pared by 5 bases and J by 5 bases, with 8 bases of the junction left unmatched. The CDR3 DNA is TGTGCCAGCAGCCCGGGAGGAGGGGTGGAGACCCAGTACTTC. Translated, it gives CASSPGGGVETQYF.

The chain uses TRBV28 and TRBJ1-1; perhaps TRBD1 as D (5 bases). The CDR3 totals 16 residues. The germline CDR1 and CDR2 sequences are MDHEN and SYDVKM. V was trimmed by 6 bases and J by 0 bases, leaving 17 bases between them. This chain's CDR3 is CASSPTRTGVNTEAFF. CDR3 coding DNA: TGTGCCAGCAGCCCTACTCGCACGGGGGTGAACACTGAAGCTTTCTTT.

The rearrangement uses TRBV7-8 and TRBJ2-1, with TRBD1 matching over 10 bases. Trimming took 1 base from V and 9 from J; bases not matched to a gene: 9. This CDR3 contains 16 residues. Germline V lookup: CDR1 SGHVS, CDR2 FQNEAQ. CDR3 nucleotide sequence: TGTGCCAGCAGCTTAGTCCCCGGGACAGGGGAGGGTGAGCAGTTCTTC. The encoded protein is CASSLVPGTGEGEQFF.

The V gene is TRBV10-2, the J gene TRBJ2-1, with TRBD2 as a possible D gene (5 bases). Germline CDR1 is WSHSY and CDR2 is SAAADI. V dropped 4 bases and J dropped 0 bases, with 7 bases sitting between them. The CDR3 extends over 14 amino acids. CDR3 sequence: CASSGRSSYNEQFF. The DNA for the CDR3 is TGCGCCAGCAGTGGGAGGAGCTCCTACAATGAGCAGTTCTTC.

The chain couples TRBV27 to TRBJ2-5, with D unclear. CDR3 length: 14 amino acids. The germline V gene has CDR1 MNHEY and CDR2 SMNVEV (reference sequence). The ends were cut back, 6 bases at V and 7 bases at J, with 18 bases in the middle. The CDR3 nucleotides read TGTGCCAGCAGGTTAGGGCCGGGTGAATGGACCCAGTACTTC. Its protein is CASRLGPGEWTQYF.

The rearrangement joins TRBV19 to TRBJ1-2, with D perhaps matching TRBD1 (6 bases). Per germline, CDR1 LNHDA and CDR2 SQIVND (reference sequence). CDR3 length: 11 residues. V dropped 9 bases and J dropped 6 bases, with 11 bases sitting between them. CDR3: CASLTGNGYTF. Here the CDR3 DNA reads TGTGCCAGCCTAACAGGGAATGGCTACACCTTC.

The genes are TRBV27 and TRBJ2-7, with 11 positions matching TRBD2. Germline V lookup: CDR1 MNHEY, CDR2 SMNVEV (reference sequence). The CDR3 covers 15 residues. Trimming took 5 bases from V and 7 from J; bases not matched to a gene: 10. CDR3: CASSPQPGLAEEQYF. In DNA, the CDR3 is TGTGCCAGCAGTCCTCAGCCGGGACTAGCGGAAGAGCAGTACTTC.

V is TRBV7-3 and J is TRBJ2-3; no firm D call. V lost 5 bases and J lost 3, with 12 bases in between. CDR1 is SGHTA, CDR2 FQGTGA, per germline. The CDR3 loop spans 14 amino acids. CDR3: CASSPNGLTDTQYF. In DNA form, the CDR3 reads TGTGCCAGCAGCCCAAATGGCCTAACAGATACGCAGTATTTT.

The chain employs TRBV7-9 and TRBJ1-1; no definite D call. Germline CDR1 SEHNR, CDR2 FQNEAQ (reference sequence). The CDR3 totals 15 residues. V gave up 4 bases and J gave up 8 bases, with 20 bases separating them. CDR3 coding DNA: TGTGCCAGCAGCTCAGGTCGGGCCCCCAGCCGGGAAGCTTTCTTT. Amino acids: CASSSGRAPSREAFF. The variable domain in full, with the rest retrieved from reference TRBV7-9 and TRBJ1-1, is DTGVSQNPRHKITKRGQNVTFRCDPISEHNRLYWYRQTLGQGPEFLTYFQNEAQLEKSRLLSDRFSAERPKGSFSTLEIQRTEQGDSAMYLCASSSGRAPSREAFFGQGTRLTVV.

To note about this clone: The same CDR3 arises from other DNA sequences in this sample as well. This chain uses TRBV4-1 with TRBJ2-7; D gene uncertain. The CDR3 consists of 13 residues. CDR1 and CDR2 from the germline V gene are MGHRA and YSYEKL. V dropped 8 bases and J dropped 5 bases, with 16 bases sitting between them. The CDR3 DNA is TGCGCCAGCCAGGACGTTAGAGAGCACGAGCAGTACTTC. Its protein is CASQDVREHEQYF.

V usage is TRBV27 and J usage is TRBJ1-1; 7 bases align to TRBD1. CDR3 length equals 14 residues. Per the germline V gene, CDR1 is MNHEY and CDR2 is SMNVEV (reference sequence). V gave up 5 bases and J gave up 4 bases; unmatched junction bases: 7. Here the CDR3 reads CASSGRDRFTEAFF. The CDR3 DNA follows: TGTGCCAGCAGTGGCCGGGACAGATTCACTGAAGCTTTCTTT.

The chain has TRBV30 and TRBJ2-1; 7 positions match TRBD2. J lost 9 bases, V lost 4 bases, and 12 bases had no gene match. The CDR3 has 14 amino acids. Germline assignment: CDR1 GTSNPN and CDR2 SVGIG (reference sequence). The CDR3 region is CAWNPSGMGTEQFF. CDR3 in DNA: TGTGCCTGGAATCCCAGCGGGATGGGAACTGAGCAGTTCTTC.

This chain links TRBV29-1 with TRBJ2-7; maybe TRBD2 (6 bases). Germline assignment: CDR1 SQVTM and CDR2 ANQGSEA. The germline V and J ends were trimmed by 3 bases and 5 bases, with 11 bases remaining between them. The CDR3 has 12 amino acids. The CDR3 reads CSVERERDEQYF. CDR3 DNA: TGCAGCGTTGAGCGGGAAAGGGACGAGCAGTACTTC.